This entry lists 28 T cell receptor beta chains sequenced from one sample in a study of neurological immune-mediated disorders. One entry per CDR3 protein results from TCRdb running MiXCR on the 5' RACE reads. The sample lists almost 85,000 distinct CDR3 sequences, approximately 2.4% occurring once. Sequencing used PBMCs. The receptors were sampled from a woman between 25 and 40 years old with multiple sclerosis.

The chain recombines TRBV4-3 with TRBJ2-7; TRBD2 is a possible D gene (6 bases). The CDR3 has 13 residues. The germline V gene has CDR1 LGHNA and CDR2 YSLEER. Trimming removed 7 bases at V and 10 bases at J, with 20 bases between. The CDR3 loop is CASITGVTSDQYF. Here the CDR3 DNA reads TGCGCCAGCATTACGGGGGTCACCTCCGATCAGTACTTC.

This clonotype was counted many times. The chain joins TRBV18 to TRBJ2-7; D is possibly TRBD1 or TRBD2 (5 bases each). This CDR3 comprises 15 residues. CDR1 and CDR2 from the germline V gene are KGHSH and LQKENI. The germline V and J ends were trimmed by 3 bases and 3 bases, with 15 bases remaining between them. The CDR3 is CASSPGTVRGYEQYF. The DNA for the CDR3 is TGTGCCAGCTCACCCGGGACCGTGAGGGGCTACGAGCAGTACTTC.

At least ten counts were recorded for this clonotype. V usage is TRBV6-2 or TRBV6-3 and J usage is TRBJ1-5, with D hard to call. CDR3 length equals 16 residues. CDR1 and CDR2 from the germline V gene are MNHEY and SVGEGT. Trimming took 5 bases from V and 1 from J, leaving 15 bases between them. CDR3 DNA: TGTGCCAGCAGTCACCTCGAAGCAAGAAGCAATCAGCCCCAGCATTTT. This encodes CASSHLEARSNQPQHF.

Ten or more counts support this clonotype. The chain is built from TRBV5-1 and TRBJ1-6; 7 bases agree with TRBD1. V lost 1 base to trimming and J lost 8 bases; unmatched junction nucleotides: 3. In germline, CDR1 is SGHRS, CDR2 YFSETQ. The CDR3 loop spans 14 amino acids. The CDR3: CASSLQGGDSPLHF. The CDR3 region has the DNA TGCGCCAGCAGCTTGCAGGGGGGAGATTCACCCCTCCACTTT.

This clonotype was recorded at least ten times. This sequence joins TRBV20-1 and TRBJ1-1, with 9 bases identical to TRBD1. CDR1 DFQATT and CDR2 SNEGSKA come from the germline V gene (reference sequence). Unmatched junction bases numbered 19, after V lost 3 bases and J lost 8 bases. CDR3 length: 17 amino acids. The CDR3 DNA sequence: TGCAGTGCTAGGAACAGGGGGCAGGAACAAGGCAACCGGGAAGCTTTCTTT. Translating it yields CSARNRGQEQGNREAFF.

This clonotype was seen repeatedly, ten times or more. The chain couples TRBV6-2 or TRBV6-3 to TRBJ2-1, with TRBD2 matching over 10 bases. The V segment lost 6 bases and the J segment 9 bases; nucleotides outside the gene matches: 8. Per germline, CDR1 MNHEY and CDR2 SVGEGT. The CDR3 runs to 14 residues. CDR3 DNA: TGTGCCAGCAGGACTAGCGGGCTAAAGGGTGAGCAGTTCTTC. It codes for CASRTSGLKGEQFF.

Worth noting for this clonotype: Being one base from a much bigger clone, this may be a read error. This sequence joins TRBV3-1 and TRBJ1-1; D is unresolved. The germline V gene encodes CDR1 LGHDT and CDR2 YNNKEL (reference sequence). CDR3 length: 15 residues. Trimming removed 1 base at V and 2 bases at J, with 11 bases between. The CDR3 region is CASSQAWRSNTEAFF. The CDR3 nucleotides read TGTGCCAGCAGCCAAGCGTGGAGGAGTAACACTGAAGCTTTCTTT.

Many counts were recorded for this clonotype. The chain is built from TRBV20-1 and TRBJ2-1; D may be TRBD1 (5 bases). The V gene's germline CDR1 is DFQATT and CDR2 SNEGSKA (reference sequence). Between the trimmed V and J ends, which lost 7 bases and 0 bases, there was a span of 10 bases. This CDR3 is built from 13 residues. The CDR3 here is CSGRGSSYNEQFF. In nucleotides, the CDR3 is TGCAGTGGTAGGGGTAGCTCCTACAATGAGCAGTTCTTC.

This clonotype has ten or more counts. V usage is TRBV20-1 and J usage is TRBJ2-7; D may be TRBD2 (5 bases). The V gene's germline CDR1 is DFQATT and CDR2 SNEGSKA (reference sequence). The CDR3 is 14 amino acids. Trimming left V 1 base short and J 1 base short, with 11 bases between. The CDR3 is CSARAGKVSYEQYF. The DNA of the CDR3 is TGCAGTGCTAGAGCGGGGAAGGTTTCCTACGAGCAGTACTTC.

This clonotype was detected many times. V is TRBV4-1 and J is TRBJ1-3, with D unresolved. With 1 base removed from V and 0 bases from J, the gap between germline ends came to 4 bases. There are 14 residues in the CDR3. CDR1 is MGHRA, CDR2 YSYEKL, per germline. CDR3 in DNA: TGCGCCAGCAGCCAAGGGCACTCTGGAAACACCATATATTTT. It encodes CASSQGHSGNTIYF.

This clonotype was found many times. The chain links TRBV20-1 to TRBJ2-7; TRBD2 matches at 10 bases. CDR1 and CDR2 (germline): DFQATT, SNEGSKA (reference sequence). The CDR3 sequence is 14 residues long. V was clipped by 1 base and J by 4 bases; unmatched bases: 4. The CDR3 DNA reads TGCAGTGCTAGAGCGCCTAGCGGGAGTTACGAGCAGTACTTC. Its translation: CSARAPSGSYEQYF.

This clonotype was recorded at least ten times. The CDR3 DNA reads as TGTGCCAGCAGAGGAGCGAGCTACGAGCAGTACTTC. Translated, it gives CASRGASYEQYF. The genes are TRBV12-3 or TRBV12-4 and TRBJ2-7; no definite D call. The V gene lost 6 bases and the J gene lost 3 bases, with 9 bases spanning the gap. The CDR3 spans 12 residues.

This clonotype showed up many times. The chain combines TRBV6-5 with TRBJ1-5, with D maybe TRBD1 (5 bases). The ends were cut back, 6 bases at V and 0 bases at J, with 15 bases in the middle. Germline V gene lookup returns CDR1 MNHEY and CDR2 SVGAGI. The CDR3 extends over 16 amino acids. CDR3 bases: TGTGCCAGCAGGCGGAAATCGGGGGATAGCAATCAGCCCCAGCATTTT. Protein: CASRRKSGDSNQPQHF.

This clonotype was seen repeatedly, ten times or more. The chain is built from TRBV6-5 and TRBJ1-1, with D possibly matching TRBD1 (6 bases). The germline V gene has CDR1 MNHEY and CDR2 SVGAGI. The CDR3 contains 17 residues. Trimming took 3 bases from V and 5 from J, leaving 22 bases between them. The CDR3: CASSYSTGPPGLTEAFF. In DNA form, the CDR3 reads TGTGCCAGCAGTTATTCGACAGGCCCCCCAGGGTTGACTGAAGCTTTCTTT.

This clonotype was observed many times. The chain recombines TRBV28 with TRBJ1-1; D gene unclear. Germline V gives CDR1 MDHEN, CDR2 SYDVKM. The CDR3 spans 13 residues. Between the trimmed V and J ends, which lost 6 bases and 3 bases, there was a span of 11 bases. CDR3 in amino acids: CASSRRIDTEAFF. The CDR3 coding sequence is TGTGCCAGCAGCCGACGGATCGACACTGAAGCTTTCTTT.

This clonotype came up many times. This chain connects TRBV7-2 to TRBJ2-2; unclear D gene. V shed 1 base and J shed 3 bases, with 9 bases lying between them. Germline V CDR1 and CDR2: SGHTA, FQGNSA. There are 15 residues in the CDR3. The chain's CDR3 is CASSLVAEYTGELFF. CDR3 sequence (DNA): TGTGCCAGCAGCTTAGTAGCCGAGTACACCGGGGAGCTGTTTTTT.

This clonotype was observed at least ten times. The CDR3 nucleotides read TGTGCCAGCAGTGAACAGGGCGGCGGGGAGCTGTTTTTT. This encodes CASSEQGGGELFF. This chain uses TRBV6-4 with TRBJ2-2, with TRBD1 as a possible D gene (6 bases). This CDR3 has 13 amino acids. Deletions cut 3 bases from V and 7 bases from J, with 9 bases between. Per the germline V gene, CDR1 is MRHNA and CDR2 is SNTAGT.

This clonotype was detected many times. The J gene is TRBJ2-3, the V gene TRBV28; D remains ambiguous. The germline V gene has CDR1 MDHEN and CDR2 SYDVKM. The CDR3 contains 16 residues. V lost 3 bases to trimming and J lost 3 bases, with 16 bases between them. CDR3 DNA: TGTGCCAGCAGTTTCTTTCGTGGTGGCAGTACAGATACGCAGTATTTT. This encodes CASSFFRGGSTDTQYF.

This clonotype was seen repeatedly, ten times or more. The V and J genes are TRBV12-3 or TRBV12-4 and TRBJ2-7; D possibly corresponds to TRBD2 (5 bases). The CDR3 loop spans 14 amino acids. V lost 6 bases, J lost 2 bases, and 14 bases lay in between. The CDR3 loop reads CASRLDFPPYEQYF. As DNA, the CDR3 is TGTGCCAGCAGATTGGACTTTCCTCCCTACGAGCAGTACTTC.

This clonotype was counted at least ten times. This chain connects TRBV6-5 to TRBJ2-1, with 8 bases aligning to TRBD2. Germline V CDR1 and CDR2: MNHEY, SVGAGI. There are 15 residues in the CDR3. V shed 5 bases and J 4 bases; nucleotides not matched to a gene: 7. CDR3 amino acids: CASSLSGNGYNEQFF. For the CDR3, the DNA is TGTGCCAGCAGTCTTAGCGGGAATGGTTACAATGAGCAGTTCTTC.

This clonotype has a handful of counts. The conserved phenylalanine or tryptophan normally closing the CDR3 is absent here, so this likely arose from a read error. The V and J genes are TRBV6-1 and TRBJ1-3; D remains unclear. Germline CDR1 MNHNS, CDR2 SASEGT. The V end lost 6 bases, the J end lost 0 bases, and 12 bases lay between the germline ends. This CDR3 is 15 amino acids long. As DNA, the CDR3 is TGTGCCAGCAGATGGACCGTCAGCTCTGGAAACACCATATATGTT. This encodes CASRWTVSSGNTIYV.

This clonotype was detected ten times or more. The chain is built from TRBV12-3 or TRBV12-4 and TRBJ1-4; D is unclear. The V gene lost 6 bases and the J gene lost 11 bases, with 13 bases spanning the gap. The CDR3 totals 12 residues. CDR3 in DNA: TGTGCCAGCAGGACCGTGAGTGATAAACTGTTTTTT. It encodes CASRTVSDKLFF.

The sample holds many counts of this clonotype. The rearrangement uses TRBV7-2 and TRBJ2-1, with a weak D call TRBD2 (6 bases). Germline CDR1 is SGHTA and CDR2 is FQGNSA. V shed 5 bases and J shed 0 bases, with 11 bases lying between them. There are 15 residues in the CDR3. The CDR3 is CASSRVAASYNEQFF. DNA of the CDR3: TGTGCCAGCAGCCGTGTAGCGGCCTCCTACAATGAGCAGTTCTTC.

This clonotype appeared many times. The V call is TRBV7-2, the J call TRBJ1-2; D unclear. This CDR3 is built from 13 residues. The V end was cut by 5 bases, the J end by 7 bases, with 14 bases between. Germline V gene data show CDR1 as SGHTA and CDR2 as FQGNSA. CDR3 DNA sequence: TGTGCCAGCAGCACCGACCCGAGGGCTGGCTACACCTTC. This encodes CASSTDPRAGYTF.

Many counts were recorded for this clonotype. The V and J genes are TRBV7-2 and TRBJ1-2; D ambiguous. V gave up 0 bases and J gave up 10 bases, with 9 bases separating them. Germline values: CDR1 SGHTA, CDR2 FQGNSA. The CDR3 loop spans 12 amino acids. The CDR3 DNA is TGTGCCAGCAGCTTAGCGACGGTAGACTACACCTTC. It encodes CASSLATVDYTF.

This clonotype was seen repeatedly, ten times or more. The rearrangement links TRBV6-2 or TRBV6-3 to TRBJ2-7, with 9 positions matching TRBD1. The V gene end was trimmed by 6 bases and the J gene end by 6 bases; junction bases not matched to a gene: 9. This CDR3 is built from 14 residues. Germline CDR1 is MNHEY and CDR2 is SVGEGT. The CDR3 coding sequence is TGTGCCAGCAGCCTCCTGGGACAGGGATCCGAGCAGTACTTC. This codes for CASSLLGQGSEQYF.

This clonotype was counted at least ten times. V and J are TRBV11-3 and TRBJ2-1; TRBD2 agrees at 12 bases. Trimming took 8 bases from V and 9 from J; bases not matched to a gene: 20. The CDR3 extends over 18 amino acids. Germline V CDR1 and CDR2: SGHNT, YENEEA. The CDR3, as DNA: TGTGCCAGCTCCCGGTCTAGCGGGAGGGCCGGTGTCGATAGTGAGCAGTTCTTC. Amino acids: CASSRSSGRAGVDSEQFF.

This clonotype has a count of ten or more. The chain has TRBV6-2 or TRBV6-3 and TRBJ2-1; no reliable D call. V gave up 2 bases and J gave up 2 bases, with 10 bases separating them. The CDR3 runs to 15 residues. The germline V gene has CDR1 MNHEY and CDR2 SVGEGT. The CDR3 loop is CASSYPPITYNEQFF. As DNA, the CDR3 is TGTGCCAGCAGTTACCCACCGATCACCTACAATGAGCAGTTCTTC.